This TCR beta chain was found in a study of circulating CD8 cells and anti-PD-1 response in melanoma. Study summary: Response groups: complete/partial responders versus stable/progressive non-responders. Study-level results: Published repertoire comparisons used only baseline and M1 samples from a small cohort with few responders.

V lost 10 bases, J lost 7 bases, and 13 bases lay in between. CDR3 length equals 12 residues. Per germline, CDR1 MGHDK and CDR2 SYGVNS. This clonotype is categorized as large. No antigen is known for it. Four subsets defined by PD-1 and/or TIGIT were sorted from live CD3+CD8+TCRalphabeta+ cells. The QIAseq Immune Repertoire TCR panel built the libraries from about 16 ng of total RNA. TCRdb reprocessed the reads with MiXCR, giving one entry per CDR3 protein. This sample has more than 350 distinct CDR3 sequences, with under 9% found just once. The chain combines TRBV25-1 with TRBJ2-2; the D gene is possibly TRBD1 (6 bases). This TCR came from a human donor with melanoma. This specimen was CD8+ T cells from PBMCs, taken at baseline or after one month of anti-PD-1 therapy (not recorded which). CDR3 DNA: TGTGCCAACGAACAGGGTATCGGGGAGCTGTTTTTT. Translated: CANEQGIGELFF. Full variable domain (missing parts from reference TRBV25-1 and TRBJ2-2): EADIYQTPRYLVIGTGKKITLECSQTMGHDKMYWYQQDPGMELHLIHYSYGVNSTEKGDLSSESTVSRIRTEHFPLTLESARPSHTSQYLCANEQGIGELFFGEGSRLTVL.